These 20 T cell receptor beta chains were all obtained from the same sample, sequenced in a study of tissue T cells after allogeneic stem cell transplantation. Sample time point: mouse harvest day 7 after allogeneic transplant. The graft held 10^6 splenic CD5+ T cells and 10^7 T-cell-depleted bone marrow cells. TCRdb's copy holds only in-frame clones and misses some; the assay was immunoSEQ multiplex PCR. The data show around 6,800 clones, around 50% seen once. Material for sequencing was lymph node tissue. The receptors here all came from a female BALB/c mouse given C57BL/6 T cells with graft-versus-host disease after an allogeneic hematopoietic cell transplant.

Comments on this clone: Mouse germline and gene names are used. The CDR3 goes on 1 residue after the read ends, and that part is filled in from the germline J gene. Other DNA sequences in this sample translate to the same CDR3. The chain uses TRBV26 and TRBJ2-4; 7 bases align to TRBD1. The J segment lost 0 bases and the V segment lost 4 bases, leaving 1 base of the junction unmatched. Per the germline V gene, CDR1 is KGHPV and CDR2 is FQNQEV (reference sequence). There are 14 residues in the CDR3. Incomplete CDR3 DNA: TGTGCCAGCAGTCGGGACAGTAGTCAAAACACCTTGTAC. This translates into CASSRDSSQNTLY. The full-length CDR3 reads as CASSRDSSQNTLYF.

As for this clone: Mouse gene names apply. The CDR3 is cut off 1 residue early in the read; its end comes from the germline J gene. The chain is built from TRBV14 and TRBJ2-7; 10 bases line up with TRBD2. V lost 4 bases and J lost 5; bases outside the gene matches: 6. The germline V gene has CDR1 SGHDT and CDR2 FRDEAV. The CDR3 loop spans 14 amino acids. Partial CDR3 DNA: TGTGCCAGCAGTCCTGGGGGGGCGCCCCATGAACAGTAC. It codes for CASSPGGAPHEQY. The entire CDR3 protein reads CASSPGGAPHEQYF.

This clone has only a few counts. The gene names here belong to mouse. CDR3 loop: CASSLSMGGLSYEQYF. Incomplete CDR3 DNA: TGTGCCAGCAGTCTGTCGATGGGGGGGCTCTCCTATGAACAGTAC. This chain connects TRBV26 to TRBJ2-7, with TRBD2 matching 9 bases. The missing CDR3 end, 1 residue past where the read stops, is filled in from the germline J gene. This CDR3 has 16 amino acids. Germline values: CDR1 KGHPV, CDR2 FQNQEV (reference sequence). J lost 0 bases, V lost 0 bases, and 3 bases had no gene match.

This clone was counted a few times. Gene names are mouse gene names. The CDR3 end lies 1 residue beyond the end of the read and is filled in from the germline J gene. V gene TRBV1 combines with J gene TRBJ1-2; 7 bases are shared with TRBD1. V was pared by 3 bases and J by 0 bases, with 4 bases of the junction left unmatched. Per germline, CDR1 NSQYPW and CDR2 LRSPGD (reference sequence). The CDR3 has 15 residues. The CDR3 loop is CTCSARDRANSDYTF. The sequenced CDR3 bases are TGCACCTGCAGTGCCAGGGACAGAGCAAACTCCGACTACACC.

A note on this clone: Genes here carry mouse names. The read gets to within 1 residue of the CDR3 end, and the germline J gene fills in the rest. The chain joins TRBV26 to TRBJ1-1; D is uncertain. The CDR3 runs 13 residues. The germline V and J ends were trimmed by 2 bases and 0 bases, with 4 bases remaining between them. The germline gives CDR1 KGHPV, CDR2 FQNQEV (reference sequence). Incomplete CDR3 DNA: TGTGCCAGCAGTCTGGATGCAAACACAGAAGTCTTC. Residues: CASSLDANTEVF. The whole CDR3 reads CASSLDANTEVFF.

With regard to this clone: Mouse germline and gene names are used. Read sequence stops 1 residue before the CDR3 end, and the germline J gene provides the missing end. The V and J genes are TRBV26 and TRBJ1-1, with D uncertain. Trimming stripped 3 bases from V and 1 base from J, with 6 bases between. Germline V gene lookup returns CDR1 KGHPV and CDR2 FQNQEV (reference sequence). This CDR3 spans 13 amino acids. CDR3 sequence: CASSLEQNTEVFF. The sequenced part of the CDR3 DNA is TGTGCCAGCAGTCTAGAACAAAACACAGAAGTCTTC.

About this clone: The germline and genes are mouse ones. The missing CDR3 end, 1 residue past where the read stops, is filled in from the germline J gene. This chain links TRBV15 with TRBJ2-3; D gene unclear. Trimming removed 3 bases at V and 5 bases at J, with 9 bases between. Germline V gene sequence: CDR1 SGHND, CDR2 FRSKSL. CDR3 length: 13 residues. The CDR3 here is CASSLAGIETLYF. CDR3 bases read: TGTGCCAGCAGTTTGGCGGGGATAGAAACGCTGTAT.

Notes on this clone: Gene names denote mouse genes. The CDR3 is cut off 1 residue early in the read; its end comes from the germline J gene. The chain joins TRBV26 to TRBJ1-2, with D possibly TRBD1 on 6 matching bases. Germline lookup yields CDR1 KGHPV and CDR2 FQNQEV (reference sequence). V lost 6 bases and J lost 0, with 11 bases in between. The CDR3 sequence is 14 residues long. CDR3 DNA (partial): TGTGCCAGCAGACAGGGAGGGCCAAACTCCGACTACACC. It translates to CASRQGGPNSDYT. The full CDR3 protein is CASRQGGPNSDYTF.

Of note for this clone: Genes here carry mouse names. Read sequence stops 1 residue before the CDR3 end, and the germline J gene provides the missing end. The chain couples TRBV19 to TRBJ1-5; no firm D call. V lost 6 bases and J lost 1, with 5 bases in between. CDR3 length equals 12 residues. Per the germline V gene, CDR1 is FNHDT and CDR2 is SITEND (reference sequence). The CDR3 DNA, read in part, is TGTGCCAGCAACAGAAACAACCAGGCTCCGCTT. It yields the protein CASNRNNQAPL. The CDR3 as a whole reads CASNRNNQAPLF.

For this clone: All gene names here are mouse names. With the read ending 1 residue before the CDR3 end, the germline J gene is used to fill in that end. The V and J genes are TRBV12-2 and TRBJ2-5; 7 bases align to TRBD2. Germline CDR1 reads SGHLS; CDR2 reads HYDKME. The CDR3 is 16 residues long. Trimming at V came to 0 bases and at J to 0 bases, leaving 5 bases not matched to a gene. Incomplete CDR3 DNA: TGTGCCAGCTCTCTCTTGGGGGGTTTTAACCAAGACACCCAGTAC. Translating gives CASSLLGGFNQDTQY. The complete CDR3 reads CASSLLGGFNQDTQYF.

This clone was counted once. Gene names are mouse gene names. Incomplete CDR3 DNA: TGCTCCAGCAGTCGACAGGAAGACACCCAGTAC. Its translation: CSSSRQEDTQY. The CDR3 in its entirety is CSSSRQEDTQYF. The chain recombines TRBV23 with TRBJ2-5; the DNA was not compared with TRBD1, the D call given in the table. The CDR3 end lies 1 residue beyond the end of the read and is filled in from the germline J gene. The germline CDR1 and CDR2 sequences are KGHTA and FQNQQP. This CDR3 contains 12 residues.

With respect to this clone: The listed genes are named as in mouse. The CDR3 end lies 1 residue beyond the end of the read and is filled in from the germline J gene. The chain employs TRBV1 and TRBJ1-6; TRBD1 might be the D (6 bases). TRBJ1-6 is annotated as an ORF whose role is uncertain. Germline loops: CDR1 NSQYPW, CDR2 LRSPGD (reference sequence). The CDR3 length is 15 residues. V was trimmed by 4 bases and J by 0 bases, leaving 7 bases between them. The part of the CDR3 DNA that was read is TGCACCTGCAGTGGGGACAATTCCTATAATTCGCCCCTCTAC. It encodes CTCSGDNSYNSPLY. The whole CDR3 is CTCSGDNSYNSPLYF.

Details on this clone: Each gene name is a mouse one. The CDR3 is cut off 1 residue early in the read; its end comes from the germline J gene. The V call is TRBV12-1, the J call TRBJ2-5; 12 nucleotides align to TRBD2. V lost 2 bases, J lost 6 bases, and 5 bases stayed unmatched. CDR3 length: 15 residues. The V gene's germline CDR1 is SGHSN and CDR2 HYEKVE. CDR3 DNA (partial): TGTGCCAGCTCTCCCGACTGGGGGGGCGCGGACACCCAGTAC. Its translation: CASSPDWGGADTQY. The whole CDR3 is CASSPDWGGADTQYF.

On this clone itself: Here the gene names and germline are mouse. The read ends 1 residue shy of where the CDR3 ends; the end is completed using the germline J gene. The chain is built from TRBV29 and TRBJ2-1; the D call may be TRBD1 or TRBD2 (5 bases each). This CDR3 region has 13 residues. The germline V gene encodes CDR1 MSHET and CDR2 SYDVDS. V gave up 6 bases and J gave up 3 bases, with 9 bases separating them. CDR3 amino acids: CASSHGGYAEQFF. The sequenced CDR3 bases are TGTGCTAGCAGCCACGGGGGCTATGCTGAGCAGTTC.

In its sample, this clone was seen a few times. The germline and genes are mouse ones. The read terminates 1 residue before the CDR3 end, so the remaining end is supplied by the germline J gene. The chain carries TRBV26 and TRBJ1-5; 9 nucleotides agree with TRBD1. Germline V gene lookup returns CDR1 KGHPV and CDR2 FQNQEV (reference sequence). The J segment lost 4 bases and the V segment lost 6 bases, leaving 4 bases of the junction unmatched. CDR3 length equals 14 residues. The part of the CDR3 DNA that was read is TGTGCCAGCAGCACCGGGACAGGGAACCAGGCTCCGCTT. Residues: CASSTGTGNQAPL. The whole CDR3 sequence is CASSTGTGNQAPLF.

Remarks on this clone: The germline and genes are mouse ones. The observed sequence ends 1 residue before the CDR3 terminus, with the missing tail filled in from the germline J gene. The rearrangement uses TRBV14 and TRBJ1-6; D perhaps matches TRBD1 (5 bases). TRBJ1-6 is an ORF, with its function uncertain. V was cut by 2 bases and J by 0 bases, with 6 bases left in between. This CDR3 contains 15 residues. The V gene's germline CDR1 is SGHDT and CDR2 FRDEAV. The DNA read from the CDR3 is TGTGCCAGCAGTTTGGGGGTTTCCTATAATTCGCCCCTCTAC. Its translation is CASSLGVSYNSPLY. The whole CDR3 sequence reads CASSLGVSYNSPLYF.

As to this clone: Genes and germline come from the mouse. The CDR3 end falls 1 residue outside the read, so it is completed with the germline J gene. The rearrangement joins TRBV13-2 to TRBJ2-7; D gene ambiguous. Trimming left V 7 bases short and J 0 bases short, with 5 bases between. This CDR3 region has 11 residues. Germline assignment: CDR1 NNHNN and CDR2 SYGAGS (reference sequence). The CDR3 bases that were read are TGTGCCAGCCGGGACTCCTATGAACAGTAC. Its translation is CASRDSYEQY. The entire CDR3 protein reads CASRDSYEQYF.

A word on this clone: The genes and germline here are from mouse. The read stops 1 residue short of the end of the CDR3; the missing end is completed from the germline J gene. This chain connects TRBV23 to TRBJ1-2; the table's D call, TRBD1, has no DNA check behind it. The CDR3 extends over 15 amino acids. Germline values: CDR1 KGHTA, CDR2 FQNQQP. The CDR3 bases that were read are TGCTCCAGCAGTCAAGGGGGACAGGGGGCTTCCGACTACACC. This gives the protein CSSSQGGQGASDYT. The CDR3, in full, reads CSSSQGGQGASDYTF.

As for this clone: Germline and genes here are mouse. The CDR3 extends 1 residue past the end of the read, so its final part is completed from the germline J gene. This sequence joins TRBV13-1 and TRBJ1-4, with D perhaps matching TRBD1 (6 bases). The CDR3 totals 14 residues. In germline, CDR1 is NSHNY, CDR2 SYGAGN. V shed 4 bases and J shed 4 bases, with 11 bases lying between them. The sequenced part of the CDR3 DNA is TGTGCCAGCAGTCCTACAGGGTTCAACGAAAGATTATTT. It specifies CASSPTGFNERLF. The CDR3 as a whole reads CASSPTGFNERLFF.

Of note for this clone: Gene and germline names: mouse. The read gets to within 1 residue of the CDR3 end, and the germline J gene fills in the rest. The chain joins TRBV26 to TRBJ2-5; D unresolved. Trimming stripped 4 bases from V and 3 bases from J, with 5 bases between. CDR3 length equals 12 residues. The V gene's germline CDR1 is KGHPV and CDR2 FQNQEV (reference sequence). This chain's CDR3 is CASSRRQDTQYF. The DNA read from the CDR3 is TGTGCCAGCAGTCGAAGGCAAGACACCCAGTAC.